These 21 T cell receptor beta chains originate from one sample sequenced in a study of T cells in tumors after PD-1 blockade. Sequencing was performed with immunoSEQ multiplex PCR; in TCRdb, only in-frame clones are kept and a portion is missing. The repertoire holds about 10,000 clones, roughly three fifths seen once, with less than 15% in the top ten. Here the sequenced sample was tumor tissue, taken after anti-PD-1 treatment. The receptors were gathered from a human donor with basal cell carcinoma.

The chain links TRBV7-9 to TRBJ1-2; TRBD1 agrees at 10 bases. The CDR3 sequence is 15 residues long. After removal of 6 bases from V and 7 bases from J, the junction contained 11 bases not matched to a gene. Germline V lookup: CDR1 SEHNR, CDR2 FQNEAQ (reference sequence). CDR3 sequence (DNA): TGTGCCAGCAGACCTACCGACAGGGGGCTAGGTGGCTACACCTTC. Translated: CASRPTDRGLGGYTF.

The CDR3 sequence is CASSPGPNSNQPQHF. The CDR3 region has the DNA TGTGCCAGCTCACCAGGACCGAATAGCAATCAGCCCCAGCATTTT. J is TRBJ1-5 and V is TRBV18; D gene unclear. The CDR3 is 15 amino acids. V lost 2 bases, J lost 0 bases, and 8 bases lay in between. The germline gives CDR1 KGHSH, CDR2 LQKENI.

The chain has TRBV9 and TRBJ2-3; the D call may be TRBD1 or TRBD2 (6 bases each). The length of the CDR3 is 14 residues. The V end was cut by 1 base, the J end by 4 bases, with 10 bases between. Germline V CDR1 and CDR2: SGDLS, YYNGEE. The CDR3 bases are TGTGCCAGCAGCGTACGGGGGCGGGCAGATACGCAGTATTTT. This codes for CASSVRGRADTQYF.

The chain joins TRBV11-3 to TRBJ2-3; no reliable D call. Germline CDR1 and CDR2: SGHNT and YENEEA. Deletions cut 3 bases from V and 3 bases from J, with 7 bases between. This CDR3 spans 13 amino acids. CDR3 region: CASSFGRTDTQYF. The CDR3 bases are TGTGCCAGCAGCTTTGGAAGAACAGATACGCAGTATTTT.

The chain carries TRBV5-1 and TRBJ2-1, with 12 nucleotides matching TRBD2. The length of the CDR3 is 17 residues. J gave up 0 bases and V 4 bases, and 5 bases lay outside the gene matches. Germline loops: CDR1 SGHRS, CDR2 YFSETQ. CDR3 protein: CASSIGLAGSSYNEQFF. Written as DNA, the CDR3 is TGCGCCAGCAGCATAGGACTAGCGGGGAGCTCCTACAATGAGCAGTTCTTC.

The chain has TRBV10-3 and TRBJ1-2; 8 nucleotides line up with TRBD1. The CDR3 extends over 14 amino acids. In germline, CDR1 is ENHRY, CDR2 SYGVKD. V lost 2 bases to trimming and J lost 8 bases; unmatched junction nucleotides: 7. The CDR3 sequence: CAISEVGDRSGYTF. CDR3 DNA sequence: TGTGCCATCAGTGAGGTAGGGGACAGGAGCGGCTACACCTTC.

The chain recombines TRBV6-6 with TRBJ2-7; 8 nucleotides line up with TRBD1. There are 14 residues in the CDR3. Trimming at V came to 0 bases and at J to 5 bases, leaving 3 bases not matched to a gene. Germline values: CDR1 MNHNY, CDR2 SVGAGI (reference sequence). The DNA of the CDR3 is TGTGCCAGCAGTTACTCCCCGGACAGGGACGAGCAGTACTTC. Amino acids: CASSYSPDRDEQYF.

J is TRBJ2-7 and V is TRBV11-3; 8 nucleotides agree with TRBD1. The germline CDR1 and CDR2 sequences are SGHNT and YENEEA. Unmatched junction bases numbered 12, after V lost 5 bases and J lost 9 bases. This CDR3 contains 14 residues. The CDR3 spells CASSQGGQGVGQYF. The CDR3 DNA reads TGTGCCAGCAGCCAGGGCGGACAGGGAGTTGGGCAGTACTTC. The variable domain in full, completed from reference TRBV11-3 and TRBJ2-7, reads EAGVVQSPRYKIIEKKQPVAFWCNPISGHNTLYWYLQNLGQGPELLIRYENEEAVDDSQLPKDRFSAERLKGVDSTLKIQPAELGDSAVYLCASSQGGQGVGQYFGPGTRLTVT.

V is TRBV7-2 and J is TRBJ2-3, with 7 bases identical to TRBD1. CDR1 is SGHTA, CDR2 FQGNSA, per germline. This CDR3 region has 17 residues. V dropped 0 bases and J dropped 0; count of bases not matched to a gene: 6. The CDR3 DNA reads as TGTGCCAGCAGCTTAGCCAGGGGGACACCTAGCACAGATACGCAGTATTTT. The encoded protein is CASSLARGTPSTDTQYF.

The chain couples TRBV16 to TRBJ2-6, with D possibly matching TRBD2 (6 bases). Looked up from germline, CDR1 is KGHSY and CDR2 is FQNENV. The CDR3 is 16 amino acids. V gave up 4 bases and J gave up 2 bases, with 12 bases separating them. DNA for the CDR3: TGTGCCAGCAGCCTGGATCTAGCGCCTGGGGCCAACGTCCTGACTTTC. It codes for CASSLDLAPGANVLTF.

This clone occurred a few times. This chain connects TRBV2 to TRBJ2-7; D may be TRBD1 (5 bases). With 0 bases removed from V and 1 base from J, the gap between germline ends came to 10 bases. The V gene's germline CDR1 is SNHLY and CDR2 FYNNEI. This CDR3 has 15 residues. CDR3 in amino acids: CASSEAPAGSYEQYF. CDR3 sequence (DNA): TGTGCCAGCAGTGAAGCCCCCGCAGGGTCCTACGAGCAGTACTTC.

V is TRBV4-3 and J is TRBJ2-3; unclear D gene. V was pared by 4 bases and J by 11 bases, with 19 bases between. This CDR3 comprises 14 residues. Germline CDR1 and CDR2: LGHNA and YSLEER. CDR3 coding DNA: TGCGCCAGCAGCCCCGAAACCACGGTGGTGAGGCAGTATTTT. This gives the protein CASSPETTVVRQYF.

CDR3 amino acids: CATSDGAKNIQYF. The CDR3 nucleotides read TGTGCCACCAGTGACGGGGCCAAAAACATTCAGTACTTC. J is TRBJ2-4 and V is TRBV24-1; D is ambiguous. The germline V gene has CDR1 KGHDR and CDR2 SFDVKD. This CDR3 spans 13 amino acids. Between the trimmed V and J ends, which lost 4 bases and 1 base, there was a span of 4 bases.

The chain couples TRBV7-2 to TRBJ2-4; D possibly corresponds to TRBD2 (6 bases). This CDR3 contains 15 residues. With 3 bases removed from V and 2 bases from J, the gap between germline ends came to 11 bases. CDR1 and CDR2 from the germline V gene are SGHTA and FQGNSA. In nucleotides, the CDR3 is TGTGCCAGCAGCTTGGGGGGTATAACCAAAAACATTCAGTACTTC. Amino acid sequence: CASSLGGITKNIQYF.

This clone occurred once. The CDR3 region is CASNRERDQPQHF. The CDR3 DNA reads TGTGCCAGCAATAGGGAGCGGGACCAGCCCCAGCATTTT. The chain has TRBV2 and TRBJ1-5, with D possibly TRBD1 on 5 matching bases. Germline V CDR1 and CDR2: SNHLY, FYNNEI. V was cut by 7 bases and J by 7 bases, with 14 bases left in between. CDR3 length: 13 amino acids.

J is TRBJ2-3 and V is TRBV24-1, with 7 positions matching TRBD1. This CDR3 is built from 16 residues. Germline V gene data show CDR1 as KGHDR and CDR2 as SFDVKD. The V and J ends lost 4 bases and 2 bases, in that order; junction bases with no gene match: 8. CDR3 sequence reads: CATSEWPGQTTDTQYF. CDR3 sequence (DNA): TGTGCCACCAGTGAGTGGCCGGGACAGACCACAGATACGCAGTATTTT.

V usage is TRBV7-8 and J usage is TRBJ2-7, with D perhaps matching TRBD1 or TRBD2 (7 bases each). Germline CDR1 is SGHVS and CDR2 is FQNEAQ. CDR3 length: 15 residues. The germline V and J ends were trimmed by 6 bases and 0 bases, with 15 bases remaining between them. The CDR3 nucleotides read TGTGCCAGCAGGCTAGGGGGCGGGAGCTCCTACGAGCAGTACTTC. Translation: CASRLGGGSSYEQYF.

The chain links TRBV6-5 to TRBJ1-4; the D is unclear. The CDR3 runs to 14 residues. Trimming took off 2 bases at V and 5 bases at J, with 9 bases between the two ends. CDR1 is MNHEY and CDR2 is SVGAGI in the germline V gene. CDR3 DNA sequence: TGTGCCAGCAGTTACACCAGGCACAATGAAAAACTGTTTTTT. As protein: CASSYTRHNEKLFF.

This rearrangement joins TRBV18 to TRBJ2-7; 9 nucleotides match TRBD1. This CDR3 has 13 amino acids. Germline V gene lookup returns CDR1 KGHSH and CDR2 LQKENI. J was trimmed by 6 bases and V by 3 bases; bases with no gene match: 3. The CDR3 loop reads CASSPDRGGEQYF. The CDR3 DNA follows: TGTGCCAGCTCACCGGACAGGGGCGGCGAGCAGTACTTC.

The V call is TRBV7-6, the J call TRBJ2-1; 8 positions agree with TRBD2. Trimming took 5 bases from V and 4 from J; bases not matched to a gene: 4. Germline lookup yields CDR1 SGHVS and CDR2 FNYEAQ. This CDR3 is 14 amino acids long. The CDR3 coding sequence is TGTGCCAGCAGCGCAGGCGGGGGGTACAATGAGCAGTTCTTC. Translating it yields CASSAGGGYNEQFF. Complete variable domain (other parts from reference TRBV7-6 and TRBJ2-1): GAGVSQSPRYKVTKRGQDVALRCDPISGHVSLYWYRQALGQGPEFLTYFNYEAQQDKSGLPNDRFSAERPEGSISTLTIQRTEQRDSAMYRCASSAGGGYNEQFFGPGTRLTVL.

This clone was seen just once. This chain links TRBV7-2 with TRBJ1-2, with TRBD1 matching over 11 bases. This CDR3 contains 14 residues. Germline trimming cut 7 bases from V and 5 bases from J; bases unmatched to any gene: 6. The germline gives CDR1 SGHTA, CDR2 FQGNSA. The CDR3 loop is CASIGQGARYGYTF. The CDR3 DNA reads as TGTGCCAGCATAGGACAGGGGGCGAGGTATGGCTACACCTTC.